These T cell receptor beta chains were read from a single sample in a study of T cells after yellow fever vaccination. In TCRdb, the 5' RACE reads were re-called with MiXCR into one record per CDR3 protein. This table holds about 170,000 distinct CDR3 sequences, about 10% found once. This specimen was CD8+ T cells sorted from PBMCs, taken 15 days after the yellow fever booster vaccination. The receptors derive from a man aged 18-30 years who received the YFV17D yellow fever vaccine. The CDR3 runs from the conserved cysteine through the conserved F or W. Size values are once, few and many counts, or a class for expanded clones, and some rows have none.

v_call clone_size cdr3_aa
TRBV7-2 . CASGALAALYNEQFF
TRBV20-1 . CSAMDRSSNSPLHF
TRBV6-5 . CASSSNWNTEAFF
TRBV10-3 few CAVAGGWGTDTQYF
TRBV10-3 few CAISESNSGPSNQPQHF
TRBV29-1 . CSVEDRRVENIQYF
TRBV6-5 . CASSYRGGETQYF
TRBV12-3/TRBV12-4 few CASTPAGAETEAFF
TRBV21-1 . CASTLRTTSSNQPQHF
TRBV20-1 . CSARGLAGGHEQFF
TRBV7-9 many CASSLDTEAFF
TRBV9 . CASSVGSTGNQPQHF
TRBV27 . CASSPQETINTEAFF
TRBV5-1 few CASSSTPTSGERDTQYF
TRBV4-3 many CASSQDPSGGYNEQFF
TRBV7-8 many CASRETVSGANVLTF
TRBV5-6 many CASSLGYVLQETQYF
TRBV6-2/TRBV6-3 . CASSTGSAYPGELFF
TRBV4-1 many CASSPPALGNTIYF
TRBV10-3 few CAISDLSGEETQYF
TRBV4-3 few CASSQGLASYNEQFF
TRBV11-3 few CASSLGGEYNEQFF
TRBV7-6 . CASSLGGTLSTDTQYF
TRBV2 . CASRAGLEAFF
TRBV19 . CASSIAGGEYGYTF
TRBV6-2/TRBV6-3 few CASREMNYGYTF
TRBV29-1 . CSVEEVGGKQYF
TRBV4-2 few CASSQDPAESTDTQYF
TRBV12-3/TRBV12-4 many CASSLARVREQYF
TRBV7-2 few CASSLSWRAFF
TRBV6-6 few CASTLGEEKLFF
TRBV27 few CASSVLVSHSPLHF
TRBV6-5 once CASSFSSGVGETQYF
TRBV6-5 few CASSTSGLHTQYF
TRBV29-1 . CSVVPSGTYNEQFF
TRBV27 . CASSPRTGFWSNQPQHF
TRBV7-9 few CASSSRTYTQYF